Listed here are 24 T cell receptor beta chains from one sample, sequenced in a study of T cells in Graves' hyperthyroidism and ophthalmopathy. The TCR beta CDR3 regions underwent amplification using RNA transcripts as the source. The HTBI primer set drove a first-round RT-PCR of the TCR CDR3. One entry per CDR3 protein results from TCRdb running MiXCR on the multiplex PCR reads. Counted here are some 460,000 distinct CDR3 sequences, approximately 14% occurring once; the ten biggest clones make up around 14%. The sequencing input was blood. All receptors derive from a woman aged 18-29 years with Graves' hyperthyroidism.

The V gene is TRBV4-3, the J gene TRBJ1-5; 7 positions match TRBD1. Germline loops: CDR1 LGHNA, CDR2 YSLEER. J gave up 1 base and V 0 bases, and 3 bases lay outside the gene matches. This CDR3 spans 16 amino acids. CDR3 in DNA: TGCGCCAGCAGCCAAGAGTGGGACAGCAGCAATCAGCCCCAGCATTTT. This encodes CASSQEWDSSNQPQHF.

The chain is built from TRBV5-1 and TRBJ1-6; no firm D call. Germline assignment: CDR1 SGHRS and CDR2 YFSETQ. This CDR3 comprises 15 residues. V shed 4 bases and J shed 6 bases, with 14 bases lying between them. The CDR3 nucleotides read TGCGCCAGCAGCCTTGGTTCTTCCAGTAATTCACCCCTCCACTTT. Protein sequence: CASSLGSSSNSPLHF.

In this sample, this clonotype turned up many times. The chain has TRBV6-1 and TRBJ2-5; TRBD1 aligns across 12 bases. The V and J ends lost 6 bases and 5 bases, in that order; junction bases with no gene match: 7. CDR3 length: 15 amino acids. Per germline, CDR1 MNHNS and CDR2 SASEGT. The CDR3 DNA reads TGTGCCAGCAGCGAGGGGACAGGGGGCGCGGAGACCCAGTACTTC. Translation gives CASSEGTGGAETQYF.

The chain carries TRBV5-1 and TRBJ1-1; D gene ambiguous. Germline CDR1 reads SGHRS; CDR2 reads YFSETQ. Trimming pared 5 bases from V and 11 bases from J, leaving 25 bases between. This CDR3 is built from 15 residues. CDR3 in amino acids: CASSTDGKVGPRAFF. CDR3 coding DNA: TGCGCCAGCAGTACTGATGGAAAGGTAGGGCCAAGGGCTTTCTTT. The whole variable domain, remainder taken from reference TRBV5-1 and TRBJ1-1, is KAGVTQTPRYLIKTRGQQVTLSCSPISGHRSVSWYQQTPGQGLQFLFEYFSETQRNKGNFPGRFSGRQFSNSRSEMNVSTLELGDSALYLCASSTDGKVGPRAFFGQGTRLTVV.

V and J are TRBV6-2 or TRBV6-3 and TRBJ2-2; D perhaps matches TRBD2 (6 bases). The V gene lost 7 bases and the J gene lost 0 bases, with 12 bases spanning the gap. Looked up from germline, CDR1 is MNHEY and CDR2 is SVGEGT. This CDR3 contains 15 residues. CDR3 bases: TGTGCCAGCACCCCGGGGACTTCGAACACCGGGGAGCTGTTTTTT. This gives the protein CASTPGTSNTGELFF.

The sample holds many counts of this clonotype. The chain recombines TRBV13 with TRBJ1-2, with D possibly matching TRBD1 (5 bases). The CDR3 has 15 residues. Trimming pared 5 bases from V and 5 bases from J, leaving 18 bases between. Germline V gives CDR1 PRHDT, CDR2 FYEKMQ (reference sequence). The CDR3 coding sequence is TGTGCCAGCAGCAAGGATCTGTGGAAGGGGTATGGCTACACCTTC. It encodes CASSKDLWKGYGYTF.

This clonotype was seen ten or more times. The J gene is TRBJ2-1, the V gene TRBV5-1; no definite D call. The germline CDR1 and CDR2 sequences are SGHRS and YFSETQ. Trimming removed 0 bases from V and 4 bases from J, with 11 bases in between. This CDR3 comprises 15 residues. The CDR3 spells CASSLADYRYNEQFF. CDR3 DNA: TGCGCCAGCAGCTTGGCCGATTACAGATACAATGAGCAGTTCTTC.

The rearrangement links TRBV14 to TRBJ2-7; 7 bases are shared with TRBD2. CDR1 is SGHDN and CDR2 is FVKESK in the germline V gene. V lost 4 bases, J lost 2 bases, and 5 bases stayed unmatched. This CDR3 region has 14 residues. CDR3 DNA: TGTGCCAGCAGCCCGGGGACTACTACCTACGAGCAGTACTTC. Translating gives CASSPGTTTYEQYF.

There are a few counts of this clonotype. Written as DNA, the CDR3 is TGTGCCAGCAGTGAATCTTGGTCGGCGGTGGGGACCCAGTACTTC. Its protein product is CASSESWSAVGTQYF. The rearrangement uses TRBV6-1 and TRBJ2-5; D gene ambiguous. CDR1 is MNHNS and CDR2 is SASEGT in the germline V gene. Trimming left V 2 bases short and J 7 bases short, with 17 bases between. This CDR3 comprises 15 residues.

The chain employs TRBV7-2 and TRBJ1-4; tentatively, D is TRBD1 (5 bases). V lost 1 base and J lost 10, with 13 bases in between. The CDR3 has 14 residues. Germline lookup yields CDR1 SGHTA and CDR2 FQGNSA. In nucleotides, the CDR3 is TGTGCCAGCAGCTTAGGAGGGGTCCATGGAAAACTGTTTTTT. It translates to CASSLGGVHGKLFF.

For this clonotype: Since a much larger clone is just one base distant, this may be a read error. V gene TRBV6-2 or TRBV6-3 combines with J gene TRBJ2-1; 10 bases are shared with TRBD2. This CDR3 has 15 residues. Germline CDR1 MNHEY, CDR2 SVGEGT. In DNA, the CDR3 is TGTACCAGCAGTGGGGGACTAGCGAGATACAATGAGCAGTTCTTC. It translates to CTSSGGLARYNEQFF.

V is TRBV20-1 and J is TRBJ2-1; 11 bases match TRBD2. V shed 5 bases and J 5 bases; nucleotides not matched to a gene: 5. This CDR3 region has 14 residues. The germline V gene encodes CDR1 DFQATT and CDR2 SNEGSKA (reference sequence). CDR3 in amino acids: CSAGTSGLNNEQFF. The CDR3 nucleotides read TGCAGTGCTGGGACTAGCGGACTGAACAATGAGCAGTTCTTC.

In its sample, this clonotype was seen many times. The CDR3 reads CASSQFFGTSSYNEQFF. The CDR3 DNA sequence: TGTGCCAGCAGCCAATTTTTCGGGACGAGCTCCTACAATGAGCAGTTCTTC. The genes are TRBV3-1 and TRBJ2-1; perhaps D is TRBD1 or TRBD2 (5 bases each). The V end lost 2 bases, the J end lost 0 bases, and 14 bases lay between the germline ends. Germline CDR1 reads LGHDT; CDR2 reads YNNKEL (reference sequence). This CDR3 is built from 17 residues.

Many counts were recorded for this clonotype. This chain links TRBV5-6 with TRBJ2-1, with D possibly called TRBD1 or TRBD2 (5 bases each). V lost 6 bases and J lost 10, with 11 bases in between. The CDR3 loop spans 11 amino acids. Germline lookup yields CDR1 SGHDT and CDR2 YYEEEE. CDR3 sequence: CASNVGAEQFF. The CDR3 DNA is TGTGCCAGCAACGTCGGGGCAGAGCAGTTCTTC.

About this clonotype: It may be a read error: a sequence one base away is much more abundant. The J gene is TRBJ1-1, the V gene TRBV5-1, with 7 bases fitting TRBD1. This CDR3 region has 13 residues. CDR1 is SGHRS, CDR2 YFSETQ, per germline. V trimming: 4 bases; J trimming: 10 bases; junction bases outside the gene matches: 10. CDR3 sequence (DNA): TGCGCCAGCAGCCGGGACAGCTTAAATGGAGCTTTCTTT. It is translated as CASSRDSLNGAFF.

The chain recombines TRBV5-1 with TRBJ2-7, with 7 bases matching TRBD1. This CDR3 region has 15 residues. CDR1 and CDR2 from the germline V gene are SGHRS and YFSETQ. V was pared by 4 bases and J by 2 bases, with 9 bases of the junction left unmatched. As DNA, the CDR3 is TGCGCCAGCAGCCCGCTGAGGGGGCCAACCTACGAGCAGTACTTC. This codes for CASSPLRGPTYEQYF.

This clonotype has more than one count but fewer than ten. This chain links TRBV2 with TRBJ1-5; TRBD1 matches 7 bases. Losses at the gene ends were 3 bases for V and 6 bases for J; bases not matched to a gene: 5. Germline-derived CDR1 and CDR2 are SNHLY and FYNNEI. This CDR3 comprises 14 residues. The CDR3 is CASSERGRSQPQHF. The CDR3 DNA follows: TGTGCCAGCAGTGAGAGGGGGCGGAGTCAGCCCCAGCATTTT. Complete variable domain (other parts from reference TRBV2 and TRBJ1-5): EPEVTQTPSHQVTQMGQEVILRCVPISNHLYFYWYRQILGQKVEFLVSFYNNEISEKSEIFDDQFSVERPDGSNFTLKIRSTKLEDSAMYFCASSERGRSQPQHFGDGTRLSIL.

This clonotype was observed at least ten times. V gene TRBV18 combines with J gene TRBJ1-4; D gene ambiguous. CDR1 KGHSH and CDR2 LQKENI come from the germline V gene. Between the trimmed V and J ends, which lost 6 bases and 7 bases, there was a span of 15 bases. This CDR3 contains 14 residues. The CDR3 region has the DNA TGTGCCAGCTCGTCAGAGGATCCTGGTGAAAAACTGTTTTTT. It yields the protein CASSSEDPGEKLFF.

The chain combines TRBV7-9 with TRBJ1-2; possible D gene TRBD1, 5 bases. The V gene's germline CDR1 is SEHNR and CDR2 FQNEAQ (reference sequence). CDR3 size: 15 residues. V was cut by 3 bases and J by 0 bases, with 11 bases left in between. This chain's CDR3 is CASSFEGTSNYGYTF. As DNA, the CDR3 is TGTGCCAGCAGCTTCGAGGGGACCTCTAACTATGGCTACACCTTC.

This clonotype has a count of ten or more. The chain is built from TRBV28 and TRBJ2-7; D might be TRBD1 (6 bases). The germline V gene encodes CDR1 MDHEN and CDR2 SYDVKM. V was pared by 6 bases and J by 5 bases, with 17 bases between. CDR3 length: 14 amino acids. The CDR3, as DNA: TGTGCCAGCAGAGGGTACAGGGCCGGGAACGAGCAGTACTTC. Its translation is CASRGYRAGNEQYF.

This clonotype was seen at least ten times. This chain links TRBV7-3 with TRBJ2-7; D is perhaps TRBD1 (5 bases). V dropped 5 bases and J dropped 6 bases, with 14 bases sitting between them. The V gene's germline CDR1 is SGHTA and CDR2 FQGTGA. This CDR3 comprises 13 residues. The CDR3 is CASSPAQGAEQYF. CDR3 sequence (DNA): TGTGCCAGCAGCCCGGCCCAGGGCGCCGAGCAGTACTTC.

There are a few counts of this clonotype. The V and J genes are TRBV6-2 or TRBV6-3 and TRBJ2-5; 14 bases fit TRBD2. The CDR3 consists of 17 residues. The germline CDR1 and CDR2 sequences are MNHEY and SVGEGT. V was pared by 6 bases and J by 2 bases, with 8 bases of the junction left unmatched. The CDR3 DNA is TGTGCCAGCAGCACCCTTGGGACTAGCGGGGGTCAAGAGACCCAGTACTTC. Translated: CASSTLGTSGGQETQYF.

This clonotype was recorded many times. V usage is TRBV10-3 and J usage is TRBJ1-5; D gene ambiguous. The CDR3 runs to 13 residues. Germline V gives CDR1 ENHRY, CDR2 SYGVKD. The V end was cut by 6 bases, the J end by 1 base, with 7 bases between. CDR3 residues: CAIRGGSNQPQHF. DNA for the CDR3: TGTGCCATCAGGGGAGGGAGCAATCAGCCCCAGCATTTT.

This clonotype was picked up many times. The chain combines TRBV20-1 with TRBJ1-6, with D unresolved. The CDR3 totals 13 residues. The germline gives CDR1 DFQATT, CDR2 SNEGSKA (reference sequence). V lost 5 bases, J lost 6 bases, and 11 bases lay in between. CDR3 loop: CSAYQDLNSPLHF. Written as DNA, the CDR3 is TGCAGTGCTTATCAGGACCTTAATTCACCCCTCCACTTT.